This T cell receptor beta chain was identified during a study of blood T cell repertoires in COVID-19. Study-wide context: COVID-19 samples collected from the United States, Italy and Spain covered acute and convalescent phases. PBMCs, B-cell-depleted T cells, or T cells provided the cDNA or gDNA that made up the material.

Original data processing: The assay estimated nucleated cells by amplifying reference gene primers. Profiling relied on immunoSEQ multiplex PCR, and the TCRdb table lists in-frame clones only, not all of them. V, J and clone size derive from that table, while D and trimming were established from the DNA sequence. The table records around 270,000 clones, over 75% of them present only once. Germline V CDR1 and CDR2: SGHRS, YFSETQ. The CDR3 consists of 15 residues. V lost 2 bases and J 1 base, leaving 12 bases between the germline ends. The TCR sequence derives from a woman aged 45-59 years with acute or convalescent COVID-19. The sample consisted of peripheral blood. The J gene is TRBJ1-1, the V gene TRBV5-1; no clear D gene. The CDR3 region has the DNA TGCGCCAGCAGCTTACGCGCATCCCCGAACACTGAAGCTTTCTTT. This translates into CASSLRASPNTEAFF.